The 14 T cell receptor beta chains given below trace back to one sample, sequenced in a study of cytotoxic CD8 clonotypes in ibrutinib-treated CLL. TCRdb's table, derived via immunoSEQ multiplex PCR, lists solely in-frame clones and lacks some. This table holds hundreds of thousands of clones, 70% found once. The sample in question was PBMCs, obtained after 24 months of ibrutinib treatment. The receptor source for this set is a human donor with chronic lymphocytic leukemia.

This clone was seen a handful of times. This chain connects TRBV15 to TRBJ1-1; D perhaps matches TRBD1 (5 bases). V was clipped by 5 bases and J by 8 bases, with 12 bases between them. This CDR3 is built from 12 residues. The V gene's germline CDR1 is LNHNV and CDR2 YYDKDF (reference sequence). The CDR3 DNA sequence: TGTGCCACCAGCCGGCGAGACAGCGAAGCTTTCTTT. It codes for CATSRRDSEAFF.

The chain recombines TRBV2 with TRBJ1-3, with 9 bases matching TRBD1. The CDR3 covers 15 residues. V lost 10 bases to trimming and J lost 8 bases; unmatched junction nucleotides: 15. CDR1 is SNHLY and CDR2 is FYNNEI in the germline V gene. CDR3 loop: CANVPGQGPADTIYF. In DNA form, the CDR3 reads TGTGCCAATGTCCCGGGACAGGGACCGGCGGACACCATATATTTT.

This clone was detected only a few times. The J gene is TRBJ2-5, the V gene TRBV7-8; D remains unclear. The germline gives CDR1 SGHVS, CDR2 FQNEAQ. The CDR3 loop spans 10 amino acids. Trimming stripped 1 base from V and 6 bases from J, with 0 bases between. This CDR3 is CASSLETQYF. CDR3 sequence (DNA): TGTGCCAGCAGCTTAGAGACCCAGTACTTC. Full variable domain (rest looked up from reference TRBV7-8 and TRBJ2-5): GAGVSQSPRYKVAKRGQDVALRCDPISGHVSLFWYQQALGQGPEFLTYFQNEAQLDKSGLPSDRFFAERPEGSVSTLKIQRTQQEDSAVYLCASSLETQYFGPGTRLLVL.

The chain recombines TRBV29-1 with TRBJ2-3; perhaps TRBD2 as D (5 bases). Germline CDR1 SQVTM, CDR2 ANQGSEA. The V gene lost 6 bases and the J gene lost 5 bases, with 18 bases spanning the gap. The CDR3 consists of 14 residues. The CDR3 reads CSVTGSEGGDTQYF. In DNA form, the CDR3 reads TGCAGCGTCACGGGGTCTGAAGGCGGAGATACGCAGTATTTT.

The chain combines TRBV4-1 with TRBJ1-4, with unresolved D. V lost 2 bases to trimming and J lost 3 bases, with 13 bases between them. The CDR3 is 16 residues long. Germline V gene sequence: CDR1 MGHRA, CDR2 YSYEKL. Here the CDR3 DNA reads TGCGCCAGCAGCCAACCCGAGAGAACTCCTAATGAAAAACTGTTTTTT. Translating gives CASSQPERTPNEKLFF.

The rearrangement links TRBV28 to TRBJ1-5, with TRBD1 as a possible D gene (6 bases). This CDR3 has 14 residues. Trimming took 7 bases from V and 2 from J, leaving 12 bases between them. In germline, CDR1 is MDHEN, CDR2 SYDVKM. The CDR3 nucleotides are TGTGCCAGCACGCTGGGGACACGCAATCAGCCCCAGCATTTT. Amino acids: CASTLGTRNQPQHF.

This clone was seen more than once but under ten times. The chain employs TRBV7-2 and TRBJ2-1; 8 bases agree with TRBD1. The CDR3 has 15 residues. J gave up 5 bases and V 1 base, and 4 bases lay outside the gene matches. CDR1 SGHTA and CDR2 FQGNSA come from the germline V gene. Written as DNA, the CDR3 is TGTGCCAGCAGCTTAGATCAGGGGGCGCACAATGAGCAGTTCTTC. Its translation is CASSLDQGAHNEQFF.

This rearrangement joins TRBV4-2 to TRBJ2-1; D is undetermined. Deletions cut 4 bases from V and 13 bases from J, with 17 bases between. From germline, CDR1 is LGHNA and CDR2 YNFKEQ. The CDR3 runs to 13 residues. This CDR3 is CASSRTALREQFF. The CDR3 DNA sequence: TGTGCCAGCAGCCGCACAGCCCTAAGGGAACAGTTCTTC.

The gene calls are TRBV11-2 and TRBJ2-6; D gene unclear. The germline V and J ends were trimmed by 1 base and 1 base, with 5 bases remaining between them. The CDR3 covers 15 residues. Germline assignment: CDR1 SGHAT and CDR2 FQNNGV. CDR3 sequence (DNA): TGTGCCAGCAGCTTAGCGGGTTCTGGGGCCAACGTCCTGACTTTC. Translation: CASSLAGSGANVLTF.

The rearrangement joins TRBV7-2 to TRBJ2-4, with D perhaps matching TRBD2 (6 bases). Trimming removed 0 bases from V and 2 bases from J, with 11 bases in between. CDR1 and CDR2 from the germline V gene are SGHTA and FQGNSA. The CDR3 covers 16 residues. CDR3 sequence (DNA): TGTGCCAGCAGCTTAGCGACGGGGGTGACCAAAAACATTCAGTACTTC. Translation: CASSLATGVTKNIQYF.

This clone occurred once. The chain has TRBV7-2 and TRBJ2-5; D is unresolved. CDR1 and CDR2 from the germline V gene are SGHTA and FQGNSA. This CDR3 region has 13 residues. V lost 2 bases and J lost 2, with 6 bases in between. In DNA form, the CDR3 reads TGTGCCAGCAGCTTACATAGACAAGAGACCCAGTACTTC. Protein: CASSLHRQETQYF. Drawing the rest from reference TRBV7-2 and TRBJ2-5, the complete variable domain is GAGVSQSPSNKVTEKGKDVELRCDPISGHTALYWYRQSLGQGLEFLIYFQGNSAPDKSGLPSDRFSAERTGGSVSTLTIQRTQQEDSAVYLCASSLHRQETQYFGPGTRLLVL.

V usage is TRBV28 and J usage is TRBJ1-4; 7 bases align to TRBD1. The V and J ends lost 5 bases and 4 bases, in that order; junction bases with no gene match: 7. There are 15 residues in the CDR3. Germline V CDR1 and CDR2: MDHEN, SYDVKM. The CDR3 spells CASSPRTGFNEKLFF. CDR3 DNA: TGTGCCAGCAGTCCGCGGACAGGATTTAATGAAAAACTGTTTTTT.

This clone turned up a few times. The chain is built from TRBV5-1 and TRBJ2-1; D is perhaps TRBD2 (6 bases). Germline values: CDR1 SGHRS, CDR2 YFSETQ. V dropped 4 bases and J dropped 3 bases, with 11 bases sitting between them. There are 14 residues in the CDR3. The CDR3 DNA sequence: TGCGCCAGCAGCCCTTCGGGACTCTACAATGAGCAGTTCTTC. This encodes CASSPSGLYNEQFF.

The sample holds a few counts of this clone. The chain joins TRBV29-1 to TRBJ1-2; a weak D match, TRBD1 (6 bases). The germline V gene has CDR1 SQVTM and CDR2 ANQGSEA. V was pared by 4 bases and J by 6 bases, with 15 bases between. The CDR3 runs to 13 residues. In DNA form, the CDR3 reads TGCAGCGTTGTTTCTGGCGGGGGCCATGGCTACACCTTC. Residues: CSVVSGGGHGYTF.